This TCR beta chain was identified in a study of Graves' ophthalmopathy and Graves' hyperthyroidism. Germline V gene data show CDR1 as SQVTM and CDR2 as ANQGSEA. CDR3 length equals 15 residues. V lost 3 bases to trimming and J lost 4 bases; unmatched junction nucleotides: 3. Amplification targeted the TCR beta CDR3 regions, with RNA transcripts as the source material. RT-PCR was first run with HTBI primers, then multiplex PCR in a second round. MiXCR was run by TCRdb on the multiplex PCR reads, yielding one entry per CDR3 protein. The sample gives around 1.1 million distinct CDR3 sequences, about 35% of which show up once; around 10% is in the top ten. The diagnosis combined clinical symptoms, thyroxine, TRAb, thyroid ultrasound and orbital computed tomography scans.

This chain joins TRBV29-1 and TRBJ2-7; 16 bases are shared with TRBD2. The sequence was obtained from an adult man with Graves' hyperthyroidism. The sample consisted of peripheral blood or thyroid tissue (not recorded which). Written as DNA, the CDR3 is TGCAGCGTTGAGGGACTAGCGGGAGGGCGTTACGAGCAGTACTTC. Its translation: CSVEGLAGGRYEQYF.